This T cell receptor (beta chain) was obtained from a study of response to subunit inactivated influenza vaccine. Broader study findings: The authors suggested that few new T cells are recruited per seasonal influenza vaccination.

Per the germline V gene, CDR1 is SGHDT and CDR2 is YYEEEE. This CDR3 is 15 amino acids long. V was clipped by 4 bases and J by 4 bases; unmatched bases: 8. From the RT-PCR reads, TCRdb called clonotypes with MiXCR, one entry per CDR3 protein. The data contain around 530,000 distinct CDR3 sequences, approximately 16% of them singletons. A word on this clonotype: The antigen remains unidentified.

The rearrangement joins TRBV5-6 to TRBJ1-3; 7 bases align to TRBD1. The sample consisted of CD4+ T cells sorted from PBMCs, taken 23 months after vaccination. The receptor was derived from a man between 50 and 69 years old who received an inactivated influenza vaccine. The CDR3 loop is CASSGNRGYGNTIYF. The DNA of the CDR3 is TGTGCCAGCAGCGGGAACAGGGGTTACGGAAACACCATATATTTT.